The 21 T cell receptor beta chains listed next were all sequenced from one sample in a study of T cells in Graves' hyperthyroidism and ophthalmopathy. RNA transcripts served as the template for amplifying TCR beta CDR3 regions. HTBI primers drove first-round RT-PCR of the TCR CDR3. TCRdb re-called the multiplex PCR reads with MiXCR, one entry per CDR3 protein. The table includes a few hundred thousand distinct CDR3 sequences, around 13% detected once. Sequencing was done on a sample of blood. These receptors were taken from a woman in her thirties or forties with Graves' ophthalmopathy.

This clonotype was detected ten times or more. The chain uses TRBV28 and TRBJ2-1; D may be TRBD2 (5 bases). The length of the CDR3 is 11 residues. The germline V gene has CDR1 MDHEN and CDR2 SYDVKM. The V end lost 4 bases, the J end lost 10 bases, and 8 bases lay between the germline ends. CDR3 coding DNA: TGTGCCAGCAGTTCCCAGCGGGAGCAGTTCTTC. Protein sequence: CASSSQREQFF. Full variable domain (outside the CDR3, taken from reference TRBV28 and TRBJ2-1): DVKVTQSSRYLVKRTGEKVFLECVQDMDHENMFWYRQDPGLGLRLIYFSYDVKMKEKGDIPEGYSVSREKKERFSLILESASTNQTSMYLCASSSQREQFFGPGTRLTVL.

This clonotype was seen repeatedly, ten times or more. J is TRBJ2-2 and V is TRBV12-3 or TRBV12-4; D unclear. Trimming removed 2 bases at V and 6 bases at J, with 7 bases between. The CDR3 has 13 residues. CDR3: CASSLLRPGELFF. The CDR3 DNA follows: TGTGCCAGCAGTTTATTAAGGCCCGGGGAGCTGTTTTTT.

In its sample, this clonotype was seen many times. The CDR3 region is CASSPHRGDDYEQYF. Written as DNA, the CDR3 is TGTGCCAGCTCACCACATCGGGGGGACGACTACGAGCAGTACTTC. The V call is TRBV18, the J call TRBJ2-7, with 7 bases identical to TRBD2. Germline V gene data show CDR1 as KGHSH and CDR2 as LQKENI. V lost 1 base to trimming and J lost 3 bases; unmatched junction nucleotides: 6. CDR3 length equals 15 residues. The full variable domain, rest sourced from reference TRBV18 and TRBJ2-7, is NAGVMQNPRHLVRRRGQEARLRCSPMKGHSHVYWYRQLPEEGLKFMVYLQKENIIDESGMPKERFSAEFPKEGPSILRIQQVVRGDSAAYFCASSPHRGDDYEQYFGPGTRLTVT.

This chain uses TRBV27 with TRBJ1-6; 7 nucleotides align to TRBD1. CDR1 and CDR2 (germline): MNHEY, SMNVEV (reference sequence). The V segment lost 5 bases and the J segment 6 bases; nucleotides outside the gene matches: 4. The CDR3 has 14 amino acids. The CDR3, as DNA: TGTGCCAGCAGTCGAGACAGGGCTAATTCACCCCTCCACTTT. Protein product: CASSRDRANSPLHF.

This chain connects TRBV7-9 to TRBJ1-2; D might be TRBD1 (6 bases). The CDR3 has 13 amino acids. Germline lookup yields CDR1 SEHNR and CDR2 FQNEAQ (reference sequence). Trimming removed 3 bases at V and 5 bases at J, with 10 bases between. CDR3: CASSFTGQYGYTF. The CDR3, as DNA: TGTGCCAGCAGCTTCACCGGACAGTATGGCTACACCTTC.

This clonotype was observed a handful of times. The rearrangement uses TRBV6-2 or TRBV6-3 and TRBJ2-1; 7 bases line up with TRBD2. Trimming took 6 bases from V and 1 from J; bases not matched to a gene: 12. The CDR3 spans 17 residues. Germline V CDR1 and CDR2: MNHEY, SVGEGT. The CDR3 DNA reads TGTGCCAGCAGACTCAAAAGAGCGGGGTTGTCCTACAATGAGCAGTTCTTC. Its translation is CASRLKRAGLSYNEQFF.

The genes are TRBV14 and TRBJ1-3; D may be TRBD1 (6 bases). V shed 1 base and J shed 3 bases, with 13 bases lying between them. CDR3 size: 16 residues. Germline CDR1 and CDR2: SGHDN and FVKESK. CDR3 nucleotides: TGTGCCAGCAGCCAAGTCTGGGGGGCGCTTGGAAACACCATATATTTT. It encodes CASSQVWGALGNTIYF.

This clonotype appeared many times. This chain links TRBV6-1 with TRBJ2-7; the match to TRBD1 covers 8 bases. The CDR3 consists of 14 residues. Germline V gene data show CDR1 as MNHNS and CDR2 as SASEGT. V trimming: 5 bases; J trimming: 3 bases; junction bases outside the gene matches: 6. The DNA for the CDR3 is TGTGCCAGCAGTATGGACAGGGTCCTCTACGAGCAGTACTTC. Translated, it gives CASSMDRVLYEQYF.

The table lists this clonotype with many counts. The V and J genes are TRBV2 and TRBJ2-7; D call uncertain. This CDR3 region has 15 residues. V was clipped by 8 bases and J by 0 bases, with 17 bases between them. Germline-derived CDR1 and CDR2 are SNHLY and FYNNEI. CDR3 in amino acids: CASRQRARASYEQYF. In nucleotides, the CDR3 is TGTGCCAGCCGGCAACGGGCTAGGGCCTCCTACGAGCAGTACTTC.

V is TRBV14 and J is TRBJ1-6, with D perhaps matching TRBD1 (5 bases). Germline loops: CDR1 SGHDN, CDR2 FVKESK. The V end was cut by 2 bases, the J end by 4 bases, with 9 bases between. This CDR3 is built from 15 residues. As DNA, the CDR3 is TGTGCCAGCAGCCAAAATAAGGGGTATAATTCACCCCTCCACTTT. Amino acid sequence: CASSQNKGYNSPLHF. Based on the CDR3 plus reference TRBV14 and TRBJ1-6, the full variable domain is EAGVTQFPSHSVIEKGQTVTLRCDPISGHDNLYWYRRVMGKEIKFLLHFVKESKQDESGMPNNRFLAERTGGTYSTLKVQPAELEDSGVYFCASSQNKGYNSPLHFGNGTRLTVT.

As for this clonotype: This may stem from a read error, because a much larger clone lies one nucleotide away. The chain recombines TRBV24-1 with TRBJ2-5; D gene ambiguous. This CDR3 has 11 residues. From germline, CDR1 is KGHDR and CDR2 SFDVKD. CDR3 bases: TGTGCCACCAGTGACCAAGGGACCCAGTACTTC. It codes for CATSDQGTQYF.

Many counts were recorded for this clonotype. The gene calls are TRBV7-2 and TRBJ2-1; 13 nucleotides agree with TRBD2. Looked up from germline, CDR1 is SGHTA and CDR2 is FQGNSA. The V gene end was trimmed by 1 base and the J gene end by 10 bases; junction bases not matched to a gene: 1. This CDR3 contains 14 residues. The CDR3: CASSLETSGGEQFF. Written as DNA, the CDR3 is TGTGCCAGCAGCTTAGAGACTAGCGGGGGGGAGCAGTTCTTC. Looking up the rest from reference TRBV7-2 and TRBJ2-1 gives the full variable domain: GAGVSQSPSNKVTEKGKDVELRCDPISGHTALYWYRQSLGQGLEFLIYFQGNSAPDKSGLPSDRFSAERTGGSVSTLTIQRTQQEDSAVYLCASSLETSGGEQFFGPGTRLTVL.

This clonotype was observed many times. This CDR3 reads CASSVNTGSSGNTIYF. In nucleotides, the CDR3 is TGTGCCAGCAGTGTCAACACCGGCAGCTCTGGAAACACCATATATTTT. The genes are TRBV12-3 or TRBV12-4 and TRBJ1-3; D unclear. The V end lost 5 bases, the J end lost 0 bases, and 14 bases lay between the germline ends. The length of the CDR3 is 16 residues.

This clonotype was recorded at least ten times. The rearrangement links TRBV7-2 to TRBJ2-5, with D maybe TRBD1 (6 bases). CDR3 length equals 14 residues. The germline V gene has CDR1 SGHTA and CDR2 FQGNSA. The germline V and J ends were trimmed by 5 bases and 5 bases, with 15 bases remaining between them. CDR3 nucleotides: TGTGCCAGCAGCCCTAGGGGGTGGGGGGAGACCCAGTACTTC. Its translation is CASSPRGWGETQYF.

At least ten counts were recorded for this clonotype. The chain joins TRBV28 to TRBJ1-6; 9 nucleotides line up with TRBD1. Germline CDR1 and CDR2: MDHEN and SYDVKM. The CDR3 runs to 16 residues. V was clipped by 6 bases and J by 10 bases; unmatched bases: 13. The CDR3 sequence is CASSHTPGQGRSPLHF. CDR3 bases: TGTGCCAGCAGCCACACACCCGGACAGGGGAGATCACCCCTCCACTTT.

The rearrangement joins TRBV7-9 to TRBJ2-1, with D maybe TRBD2 (5 bases). The germline V gene encodes CDR1 SEHNR and CDR2 FQNEAQ (reference sequence). Trimming stripped 2 bases from V and 0 bases from J, with 11 bases between. The CDR3 runs 16 residues. CDR3 loop: CASSLTSSISYNEQFF. DNA of the CDR3: TGTGCCAGCAGCTTAACCTCTAGCATCTCCTACAATGAGCAGTTCTTC.

In this sample, this clonotype turned up many times. The CDR3 bases are TGTGCCAGCAGCCTGCTTGGGATCAAACTCTACAATGAGCAGTTCTTC. Its protein product is CASSLLGIKLYNEQFF. The V call is TRBV12-3 or TRBV12-4, the J call TRBJ2-1; D unclear. V was shortened by 6 bases and J by 3 bases, with 18 bases between the two germline ends. CDR3 size: 16 residues.

This clonotype was seen a few times. J is TRBJ2-1 and V is TRBV5-8, with 7 positions matching TRBD2. CDR3 length: 15 residues. V trimming: 0 bases; J trimming: 7 bases; junction bases outside the gene matches: 7. Germline V lookup: CDR1 SGHTS, CDR2 YDEGEE. The DNA for the CDR3 is TGTGCCAGCAGCTTGGAGGGCGGGAGAAGTAATGAGCAGTTCTTC. Translating gives CASSLEGGRSNEQFF. Filled out from reference TRBV5-8 and TRBJ2-1, the complete variable domain reads EAGVTQSPTHLIKTRGQQATLRCSPISGHTSVYWYQQALGLGLQFLLWYDEGEERNRGNFPPRFSGRQFPNYSSELNVNALELEDSALYLCASSLEGGRSNEQFFGPGTRLTVL.

This clonotype was observed a handful of times. The chain employs TRBV12-5 and TRBJ2-1; 10 bases are a match to TRBD1. Losses at the gene ends were 0 bases for V and 6 bases for J; bases not matched to a gene: 5. Germline V gene sequence: CDR1 LGHNT, CDR2 FRNRAP. The CDR3 contains 16 residues. The CDR3 bases are TGTGCTAGTGGTTTGGTAGTCGGGACAGGGGTCAATGAGCAGTTCTTC. It yields the protein CASGLVVGTGVNEQFF.

This clonotype has at least ten counts. V is TRBV10-3 and J is TRBJ1-5, with unresolved D. The length of the CDR3 is 16 residues. Germline values: CDR1 ENHRY, CDR2 SYGVKD. The V gene lost 0 bases and the J gene lost 0 bases, with 9 bases spanning the gap. CDR3 nucleotides: TGTGCCATCAGTGAGTCGAAGCAGACTAGCAATCAGCCCCAGCATTTT. It codes for CAISESKQTSNQPQHF.

This clonotype has at least ten counts. The chain couples TRBV6-1 to TRBJ2-2, with 8 bases matching TRBD1. V was clipped by 5 bases and J by 0 bases; unmatched bases: 2. This CDR3 contains 15 residues. Germline V gene sequence: CDR1 MNHNS, CDR2 SASEGT. CDR3 amino acids: CASSKTGANTGELFF. The DNA for the CDR3 is TGTGCCAGCAGTAAGACAGGGGCGAACACCGGGGAGCTGTTTTTT.